Following are 8 T cell receptor beta chains from one sample sequenced in a study of spatial heterogeneity in lung cancer. TCRdb reprocessed the 5' RACE reads with MiXCR, giving one entry per CDR3 protein. This sample has about 43,000 distinct CDR3 sequences, with approximately 22% found just once. Time point in this sample: blood at routine non-recurrence follow-up after resection. The source material was PBMCs, sampled at follow-up. These receptors all come from a female donor with early-stage non-small cell lung cancer.

The table lists this clonotype with a few counts. The V gene is TRBV4-1, the J gene TRBJ1-4, with a weak D call TRBD1 (5 bases). The CDR3 runs to 15 residues. The V gene lost 4 bases and the J gene lost 3 bases, with 12 bases spanning the gap. Germline CDR1 MGHRA, CDR2 YSYEKL. CDR3 amino acids: CASSLLMGANEKLFF. As DNA, the CDR3 is TGCGCCAGCAGCCTTCTGATGGGGGCTAATGAAAAACTGTTTTTT.

This clonotype has a handful of counts. The chain has TRBV15 and TRBJ2-5; D not certain. Germline V gene sequence: CDR1 LNHNV, CDR2 YYDKDF (reference sequence). With 0 bases removed from V and 5 bases from J, the gap between germline ends came to 4 bases. This CDR3 comprises 12 residues. In nucleotides, the CDR3 is TGTGCCACCAGCAGAGATATGGAGACCCAGTACTTC. This codes for CATSRDMETQYF.

This clonotype has a count of ten or more. The chain joins TRBV20-1 to TRBJ2-5; TRBD2 matches 9 bases. There are 14 residues in the CDR3. Germline V CDR1 and CDR2: DFQATT, SNEGSKA (reference sequence). J gave up 3 bases and V 4 bases, and 6 bases lay outside the gene matches. CDR3: CSATRSSGEETQYF. CDR3 nucleotides: TGCAGTGCTACGCGTTCTAGCGGGGAAGAGACCCAGTACTTC.

This clonotype was observed a few times. The gene calls are TRBV6-6 and TRBJ2-1; D remains ambiguous. The CDR3 spans 16 residues. Germline V gene lookup returns CDR1 MNHNY and CDR2 SVGAGI (reference sequence). V gave up 4 bases and J gave up 1 base, with 14 bases separating them. The CDR3 bases are TGTGCCAGCAGTTTCCCTCCCATCGGGTCCTACAATGAGCAGTTCTTC. It translates to CASSFPPIGSYNEQFF.

A few counts support this clonotype. The chain uses TRBV7-9 and TRBJ1-4; D is undetermined. Germline V gene data show CDR1 as SEHNR and CDR2 as FQNEAQ (reference sequence). With 1 base removed from V and 7 bases from J, the gap between germline ends came to 4 bases. This CDR3 spans 12 amino acids. This CDR3 reads CASSLDFEKLFF. In nucleotides, the CDR3 is TGTGCCAGCAGCTTAGACTTTGAAAAACTGTTTTTT. Based on the CDR3 plus reference TRBV7-9 and TRBJ1-4, the full variable domain is DTGVSQNPRHKITKRGQNVTFRCDPISEHNRLYWYRQTLGQGPEFLTYFQNEAQLEKSRLLSDRFSAERPKGSFSTLEIQRTEQGDSAMYLCASSLDFEKLFFGSGTQLSVL.

This clonotype occurred many times. The CDR3 loop is CASSLEGGRGTEAFF. CDR3 DNA: TGTGCCAGCAGCTTAGAGGGGGGGCGCGGCACTGAAGCTTTCTTT. The chain combines TRBV11-1 with TRBJ1-1; possible D gene TRBD1, 6 bases. This CDR3 comprises 15 residues. Deletions cut 1 base from V and 4 bases from J, with 13 bases between. Germline V gene lookup returns CDR1 SGHAT and CDR2 FQDESV (reference sequence). Using reference TRBV11-1 and TRBJ1-1 for the parts outside the CDR3, the full variable domain is EAEVAQSPRYKITEKSQAVAFWCDPISGHATLYWYRQILGQGPELLVQFQDESVVDDSQLPKDRFSAERLKGVDSTLKIQPAELGDSAMYLCASSLEGGRGTEAFFGQGTRLTVV.

This clonotype was recorded many times. At one of its ends the junction is not consistent with the germline gene, which may arise from a read error. The V call is TRBV9, the J call TRBJ2-3; 8 nucleotides align to TRBD1. CDR1 SGDLS and CDR2 YYNGEE come from the germline V gene. The CDR3 covers 15 residues. CDR3 amino acids: CASSPGTGPAETQYF. The CDR3 nucleotides read TGTGCCAGCAGCCCAGGGACAGGACCCGCAGAAACGCAGTATTTT. Full variable domain (remainder filled in from reference TRBV9 and TRBJ2-3): DSGVTQTPKHLITATGQRVTLRCSPRSGDLSVYWYQQSLDQGLQFLIQYYNGEERAKGNILERFSAQQFPDLHSELNLSSLELGDSALYFCASSPGTGPAETQYFGPGTRLTVL.

This chain uses TRBV12-5 with TRBJ2-3; D is ambiguous. Germline V lookup: CDR1 LGHNT, CDR2 FRNRAP. Between the trimmed V and J ends, which lost 4 bases and 0 bases, there was a span of 8 bases. The CDR3 is 14 residues long. The CDR3 here is CASGSILSTDTQYF. CDR3 in DNA: TGTGCTAGTGGTTCTATTCTGAGCACAGATACGCAGTATTTT.